Reported below is one T cell receptor (beta chain). In the same sample, other DNA sequences code for this CDR3. Clones were read by immunoSEQ multiplex PCR, and TCRdb kept only the in-frame ones, dropping some. The sample contains roughly 2 million clones, 85% to 95% of which appear only once. The data derive from a study of shared clonotypes between healthy human individuals. Study-level information: There were three CD4 naive, three CD4 memory, two CD8 naive and one CD8 memory plates per donor.

From germline, CDR1 is KGHSH and CDR2 LQKENI. V lost 6 bases, J lost 1 base, and 13 bases lay in between. The CDR3 loop spans 14 amino acids. The sequencing input was naive CD4+ T cells sorted from blood. Documented subset: CD45RA+ positively selected. The rearrangement links TRBV18 to TRBJ2-7, with D tentatively TRBD1 or TRBD2 (7 bases each). The receptor's source is a man between 18 and 35 years old in good health. CDR3 loop: CASSPGGGSYEQYF. For the CDR3, the DNA is TGTGCCAGCTCCCCAGGGGGGGGGTCCTACGAGCAGTACTTC.